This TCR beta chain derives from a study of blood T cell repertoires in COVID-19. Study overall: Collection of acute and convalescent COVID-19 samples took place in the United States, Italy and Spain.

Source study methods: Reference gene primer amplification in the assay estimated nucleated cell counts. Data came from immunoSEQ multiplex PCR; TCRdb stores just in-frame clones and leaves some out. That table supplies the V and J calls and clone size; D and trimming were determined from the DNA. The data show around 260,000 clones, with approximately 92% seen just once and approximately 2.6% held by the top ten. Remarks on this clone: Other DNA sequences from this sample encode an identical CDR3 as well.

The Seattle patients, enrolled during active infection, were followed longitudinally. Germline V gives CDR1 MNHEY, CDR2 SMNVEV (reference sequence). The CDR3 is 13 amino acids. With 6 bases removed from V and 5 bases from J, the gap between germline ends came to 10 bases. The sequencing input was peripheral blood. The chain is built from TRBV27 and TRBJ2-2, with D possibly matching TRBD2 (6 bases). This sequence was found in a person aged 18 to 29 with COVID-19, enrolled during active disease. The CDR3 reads CASSSGGTGELFF. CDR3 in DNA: TGTGCCAGCAGCTCCGGGGGAACCGGGGAGCTGTTTTTT.